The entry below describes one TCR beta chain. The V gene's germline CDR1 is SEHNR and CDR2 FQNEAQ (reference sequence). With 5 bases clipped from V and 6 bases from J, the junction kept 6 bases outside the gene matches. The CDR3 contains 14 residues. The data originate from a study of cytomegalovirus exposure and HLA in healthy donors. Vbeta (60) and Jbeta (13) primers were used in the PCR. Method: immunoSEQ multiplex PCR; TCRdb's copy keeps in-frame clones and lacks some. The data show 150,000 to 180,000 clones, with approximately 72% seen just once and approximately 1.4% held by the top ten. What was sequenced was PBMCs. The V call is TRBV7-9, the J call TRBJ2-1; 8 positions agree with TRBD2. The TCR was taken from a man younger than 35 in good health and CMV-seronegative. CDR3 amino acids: CASSRREASNEQFF. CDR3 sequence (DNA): TGTGCCAGCAGCCGGCGGGAGGCGTCCAATGAGCAGTTCTTC.